The T cell receptor beta chain under discussion was sequenced for a study of CD8+CD57+ T cells in acquired aplastic anemia. Study-wide context: Average DNA yield from sorted CD4+ and CD8+ cells was around 3.2 ug. Sequencing produced an average of about 11 million reads per healthy donor for CD4+ cells. General study points: A significant difference in CD8+ Simpson's diversity between patients and controls was not found.

Germline-derived CDR1 and CDR2 are WSHSY and SAAADI. V lost 4 bases and J lost 4, with 10 bases in between. This CDR3 is 13 amino acids long. This clonotype was counted ten times or more. Its specificity is not known. Profiles of TCR beta VDJ and CDR3 were generated from a genomic DNA template. TCRdb recomputed calls from the reads with MiXCR, one row per CDR3 protein. This table holds 100,000 to 150,000 distinct CDR3 sequences, roughly 40% found once. The chain joins TRBV10-2 to TRBJ1-2; possible D gene TRBD1, 5 bases. The sequenced sample consisted of sorted CD4+, CD8+, or CD8+CD57+ T cells (not recorded which) from PBMCs. This clonotype originated in a human donor in good health, serving as a control. In DNA form, the CDR3 reads TGCGCCAGCAGTGCGTCCGGGGCCTATGGCTACACCTTC. Translating gives CASSASGAYGYTF.